Listed below are T cell receptor beta chains from one sample, sequenced in a study of T-cell memory formation after mild COVID-19. TCRdb fed the 5' RACE reads into MiXCR, producing one record per CDR3 protein. The table records roughly 350,000 distinct CDR3 sequences, around 30% of them present only once. Sequencing used PBMCs or a T cell subset sorted from them (not recorded which). Source of these receptors: an adult woman who had mild COVID-19 (a few samples of this study predate the infection). Cell type and time point are not known. Both conserved end residues are part of each CDR3. D genes are given only for firm matches. Part of the rows lack a size; the others show once, few, many or a class for expanded clones.

clone size,J gene,V gene,D gene,CDR3 protein,CDR3 DNA
many,TRBJ2-4,TRBV5-1,TRBD1,CASSPGQGNIQYF,TGCGCCAGCAGCCCGGGACAGGGAAACATTCAGTACTTC
-,TRBJ2-6,TRBV27,-,CASSFVGPGANVLTF,TGTGCCAGCAGTTTTGTGGGTCCTGGGGCCAACGTCCTGACTTTC
few,TRBJ1-6,TRBV12-3/TRBV12-4,TRBD1,CASSLQGASPLHF,TGTGCCAGCAGTTTACAGGGGGCTTCACCCCTCCACTTT
few,TRBJ2-1,TRBV9,-,CASSVGGAGNEQFF,TGTGCCAGCAGCGTAGGGGGGGCCGGCAATGAGCAGTTCTTC
few,TRBJ2-3,TRBV7-6,TRBD1,CASSFDRATDTQYF,TGTGCCAGCAGCTTCGACAGGGCCACAGATACGCAGTATTTT
-,TRBJ2-1,TRBV10-2,-,CATVPGASDPLF,TGCGCCACCGTCCCCGGGGCTAGCGACCCGCTCTTC
few,TRBJ1-1,TRBV10-3,-,CAIGGSANTEAFF,TGTGCCATCGGGGGGTCAGCGAACACTGAAGCTTTCTTT
-,TRBJ2-2,TRBV20-1,-,CSARVPHLGAGELFF,TGCAGTGCTAGAGTCCCACACTTGGGGGCCGGGGAGCTGTTTTTT
-,TRBJ1-1,TRBV7-9,-,CASSLDTGSTEAFF,TGTGCCAGCAGCTTAGATACGGGGTCGACTGAAGCTTTCTTT
-,TRBJ2-1,TRBV9,TRBD2,CASSPVRGGGGNEQFF,TGTGCCAGCAGCCCCGTGAGAGGCGGGGGTGGAAATGAGCAGTTCTTC
-,TRBJ2-3,TRBV4-1,TRBD2,CASSHAIAGIPTDTQYF,TGCGCCAGCAGCCACGCAATAGCGGGAATCCCCACAGATACGCAGTATTTT
few,TRBJ2-1,TRBV6-1,TRBD2,CASSATVAYAGGGNEQFF,TGTGCCAGCAGCGCTACGGTGGCATACGCGGGAGGAGGCAATGAGCAGTTCTTC